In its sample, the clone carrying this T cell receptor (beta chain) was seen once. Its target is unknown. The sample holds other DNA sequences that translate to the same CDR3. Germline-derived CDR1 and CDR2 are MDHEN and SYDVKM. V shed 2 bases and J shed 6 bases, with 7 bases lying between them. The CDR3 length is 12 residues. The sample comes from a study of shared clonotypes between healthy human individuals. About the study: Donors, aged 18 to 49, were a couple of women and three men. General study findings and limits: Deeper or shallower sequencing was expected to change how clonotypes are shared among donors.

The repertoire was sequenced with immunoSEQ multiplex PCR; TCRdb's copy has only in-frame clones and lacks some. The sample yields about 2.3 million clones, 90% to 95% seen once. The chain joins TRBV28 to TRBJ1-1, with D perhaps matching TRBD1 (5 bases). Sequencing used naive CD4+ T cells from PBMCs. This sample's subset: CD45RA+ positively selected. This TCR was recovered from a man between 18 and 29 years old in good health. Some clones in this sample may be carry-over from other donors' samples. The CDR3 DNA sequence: TGTGCCAGCAGTTTACAGGGCTCTGAAGCTTTCTTT. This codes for CASSLQGSEAFF.